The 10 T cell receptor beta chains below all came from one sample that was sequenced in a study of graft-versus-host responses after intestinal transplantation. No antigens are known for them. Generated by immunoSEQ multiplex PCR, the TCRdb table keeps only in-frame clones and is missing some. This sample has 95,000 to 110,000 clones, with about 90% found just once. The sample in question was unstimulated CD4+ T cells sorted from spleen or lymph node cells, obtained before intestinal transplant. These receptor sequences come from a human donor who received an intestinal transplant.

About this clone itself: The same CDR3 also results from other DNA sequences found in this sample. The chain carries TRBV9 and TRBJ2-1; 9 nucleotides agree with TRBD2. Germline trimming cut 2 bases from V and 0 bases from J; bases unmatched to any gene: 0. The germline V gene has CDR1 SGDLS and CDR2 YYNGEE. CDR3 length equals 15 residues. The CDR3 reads CASSVSGSSYNEQFF. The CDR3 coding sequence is TGTGCCAGCAGCGTTAGCGGGAGCTCCTACAATGAGCAGTTCTTC.

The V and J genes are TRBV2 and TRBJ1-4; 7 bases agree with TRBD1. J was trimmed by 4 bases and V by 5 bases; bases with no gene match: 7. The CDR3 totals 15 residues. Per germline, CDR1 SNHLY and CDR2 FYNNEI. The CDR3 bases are TGTGCCAGCAGTCCTAACCGACAGGGTAATGAAAAACTGTTTTTT. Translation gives CASSPNRQGNEKLFF.

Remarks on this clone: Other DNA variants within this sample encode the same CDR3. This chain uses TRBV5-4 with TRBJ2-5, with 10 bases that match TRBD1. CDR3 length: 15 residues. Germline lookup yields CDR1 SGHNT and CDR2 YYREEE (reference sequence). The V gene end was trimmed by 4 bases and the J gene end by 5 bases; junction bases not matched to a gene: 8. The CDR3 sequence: CASSVGDRGQETQYF. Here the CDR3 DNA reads TGTGCCAGCAGCGTCGGGGACAGGGGTCAGGAGACCCAGTACTTC.

Here the CDR3 reads CASSYAGGSYNSPLHF. The CDR3 DNA reads TGTGCCAGCAGTTACGCGGGGGGCTCCTATAATTCACCCCTCCACTTT. The chain links TRBV6-5 to TRBJ1-6; tentatively, D is TRBD1 (5 bases). The germline V gene encodes CDR1 MNHEY and CDR2 SVGAGI. This CDR3 comprises 16 residues. Trimming left V 2 bases short and J 0 bases short, with 8 bases between.

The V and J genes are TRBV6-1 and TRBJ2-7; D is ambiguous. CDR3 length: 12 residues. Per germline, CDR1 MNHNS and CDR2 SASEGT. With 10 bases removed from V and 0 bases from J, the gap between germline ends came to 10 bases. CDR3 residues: CATQADSYEQYF. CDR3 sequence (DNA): TGTGCCACGCAGGCGGACTCCTACGAGCAGTACTTC.

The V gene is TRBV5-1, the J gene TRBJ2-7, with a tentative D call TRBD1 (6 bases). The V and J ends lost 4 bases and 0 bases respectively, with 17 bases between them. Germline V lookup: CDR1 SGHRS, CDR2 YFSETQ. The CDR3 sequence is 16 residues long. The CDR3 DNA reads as TGCGCCAGCAGCCCGTCCGGACAGTCCAACTCCTACGAGCAGTACTTC. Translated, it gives CASSPSGQSNSYEQYF.

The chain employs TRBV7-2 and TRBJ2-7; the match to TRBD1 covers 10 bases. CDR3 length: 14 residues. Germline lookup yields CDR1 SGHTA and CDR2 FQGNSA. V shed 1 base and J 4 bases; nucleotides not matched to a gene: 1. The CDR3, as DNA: TGTGCCAGCAGCTTAGTGGACAGGGGGTACGAGCAGTACTTC. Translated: CASSLVDRGYEQYF.

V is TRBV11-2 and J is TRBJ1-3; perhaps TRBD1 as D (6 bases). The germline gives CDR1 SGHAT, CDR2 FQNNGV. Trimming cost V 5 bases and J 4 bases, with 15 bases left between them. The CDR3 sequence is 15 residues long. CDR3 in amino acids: CASSTRQAGGNTIYF. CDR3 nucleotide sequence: TGTGCCAGCAGCACCCGACAGGCGGGAGGAAACACCATATATTTT.

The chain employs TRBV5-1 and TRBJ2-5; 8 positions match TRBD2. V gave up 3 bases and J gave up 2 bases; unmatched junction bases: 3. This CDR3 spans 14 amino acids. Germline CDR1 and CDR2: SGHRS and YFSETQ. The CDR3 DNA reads TGCGCCAGCAGCTCAATAGCGGGGCAAGAGACCCAGTACTTC. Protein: CASSSIAGQETQYF. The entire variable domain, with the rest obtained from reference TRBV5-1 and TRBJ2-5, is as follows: KAGVTQTPRYLIKTRGQQVTLSCSPISGHRSVSWYQQTPGQGLQFLFEYFSETQRNKGNFPGRFSGRQFSNSRSEMNVSTLELGDSALYLCASSSIAGQETQYFGPGTRLLVL.

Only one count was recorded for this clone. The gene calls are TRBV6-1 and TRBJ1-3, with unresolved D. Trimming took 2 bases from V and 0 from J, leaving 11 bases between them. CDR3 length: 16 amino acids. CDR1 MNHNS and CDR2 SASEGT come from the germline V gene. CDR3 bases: TGTGCCAGCAGTGAAATCCAGGTTAACTCTGGAAACACCATATATTTT. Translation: CASSEIQVNSGNTIYF.